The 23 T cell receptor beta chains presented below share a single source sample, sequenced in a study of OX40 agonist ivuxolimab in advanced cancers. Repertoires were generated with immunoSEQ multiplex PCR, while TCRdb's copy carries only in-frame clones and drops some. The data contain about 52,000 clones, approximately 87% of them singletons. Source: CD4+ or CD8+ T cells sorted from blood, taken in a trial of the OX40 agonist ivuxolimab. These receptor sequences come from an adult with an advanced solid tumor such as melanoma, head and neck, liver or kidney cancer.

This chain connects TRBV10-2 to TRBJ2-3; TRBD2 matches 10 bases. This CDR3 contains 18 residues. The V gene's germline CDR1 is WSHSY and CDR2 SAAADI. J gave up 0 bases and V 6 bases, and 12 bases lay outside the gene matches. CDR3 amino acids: CASRVGVSGGYSTDTQYF. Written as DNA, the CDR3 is TGCGCCAGCAGAGTTGGGGTTAGCGGGGGGTATAGCACAGATACGCAGTATTTT.

The CDR3 nucleotides read TGTGCCAGCAAATCCCCCGGTCGAGTAACTGAAGCTTTCTTT. It encodes CASKSPGRVTEAFF. The chain is built from TRBV27 and TRBJ1-1; no definite D call. From germline, CDR1 is MNHEY and CDR2 SMNVEV (reference sequence). This CDR3 is 14 amino acids long. V lost 7 bases and J 5 bases, leaving 17 bases between the germline ends.

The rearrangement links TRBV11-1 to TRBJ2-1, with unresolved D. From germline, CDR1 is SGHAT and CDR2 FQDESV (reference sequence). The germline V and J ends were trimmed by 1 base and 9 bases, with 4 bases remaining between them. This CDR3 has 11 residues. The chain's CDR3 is CASSLGSEQFF. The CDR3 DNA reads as TGTGCCAGCAGCTTAGGTAGTGAGCAGTTCTTC.

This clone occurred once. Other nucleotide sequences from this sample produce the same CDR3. CDR3 in amino acids: CASSPRTGIVSGNTIYF. In nucleotides, the CDR3 is TGTGCCAGCAGCCCCCGGACAGGAATTGTCTCTGGAAACACCATATATTTT. This chain joins TRBV5-5 and TRBJ1-3, with 7 bases matching TRBD1. The ends lost 4 bases at V and 0 bases at J; junction bases unmatched: 10. The germline V gene has CDR1 SGHKS and CDR2 YYEKEE (reference sequence). The CDR3 has 17 residues.

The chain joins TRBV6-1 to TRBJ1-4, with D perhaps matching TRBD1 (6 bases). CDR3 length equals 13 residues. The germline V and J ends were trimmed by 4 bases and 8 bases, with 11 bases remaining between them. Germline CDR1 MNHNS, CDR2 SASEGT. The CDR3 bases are TGTGCCAGCAGTGTTACAGGGTGGGAAAAACTGTTTTTT. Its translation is CASSVTGWEKLFF.

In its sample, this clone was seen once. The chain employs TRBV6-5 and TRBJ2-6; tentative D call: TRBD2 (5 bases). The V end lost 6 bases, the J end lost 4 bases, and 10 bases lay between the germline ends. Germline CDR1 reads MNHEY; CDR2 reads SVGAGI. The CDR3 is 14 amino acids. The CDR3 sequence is CASREGAGANVLTF. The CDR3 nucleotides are TGTGCCAGCAGAGAGGGTGCCGGGGCCAACGTCCTGACTTTC.

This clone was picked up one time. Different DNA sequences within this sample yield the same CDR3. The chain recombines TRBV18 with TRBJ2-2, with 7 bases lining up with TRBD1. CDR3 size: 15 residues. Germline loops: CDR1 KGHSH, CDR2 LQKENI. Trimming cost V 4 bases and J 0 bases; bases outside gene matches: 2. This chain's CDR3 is CASSRGTANTGELFF. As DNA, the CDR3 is TGTGCCAGCTCACGAGGGACAGCGAACACCGGGGAGCTGTTTTTT.

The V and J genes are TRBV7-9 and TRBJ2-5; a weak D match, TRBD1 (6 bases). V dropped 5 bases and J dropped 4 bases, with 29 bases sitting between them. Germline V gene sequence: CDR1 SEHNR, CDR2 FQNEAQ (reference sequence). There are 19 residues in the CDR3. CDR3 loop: CASSRSIRMGASRRETQYF. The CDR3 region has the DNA TGTGCCAGCAGCCGAAGCATTAGAATGGGGGCCTCGCGGCGAGAGACCCAGTACTTC. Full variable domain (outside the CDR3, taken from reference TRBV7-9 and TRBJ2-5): DTGVSQNPRHKITKRGQNVTFRCDPISEHNRLYWYRQTLGQGPEFLTYFQNEAQLEKSRLLSDRFSAERPKGSFSTLEIQRTEQGDSAMYLCASSRSIRMGASRRETQYFGPGTRLLVL.

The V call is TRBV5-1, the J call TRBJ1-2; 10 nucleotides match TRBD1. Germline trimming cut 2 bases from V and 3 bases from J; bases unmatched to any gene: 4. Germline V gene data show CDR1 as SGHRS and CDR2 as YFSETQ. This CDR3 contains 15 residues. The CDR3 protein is CASSFSGQGYYGYTF. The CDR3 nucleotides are TGCGCCAGCAGCTTTTCGGGACAGGGGTACTATGGCTACACCTTC.

CDR3 residues: CASSDDGQPQHF. As DNA, the CDR3 is TGTGCCAGCAGTGACGATGGTCAGCCCCAGCATTTT. The chain couples TRBV6-1 to TRBJ1-5; D gene uncertain. The CDR3 runs to 12 residues. The germline V and J ends were trimmed by 3 bases and 6 bases, with 6 bases remaining between them. Germline V gene lookup returns CDR1 MNHNS and CDR2 SASEGT.

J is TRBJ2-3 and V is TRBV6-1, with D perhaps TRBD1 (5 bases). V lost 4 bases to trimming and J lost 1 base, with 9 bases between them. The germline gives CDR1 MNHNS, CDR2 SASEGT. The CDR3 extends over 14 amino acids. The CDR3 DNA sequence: TGTGCCAGCAGTGTGCAACAGGGCACAGATACGCAGTATTTT. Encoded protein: CASSVQQGTDTQYF.

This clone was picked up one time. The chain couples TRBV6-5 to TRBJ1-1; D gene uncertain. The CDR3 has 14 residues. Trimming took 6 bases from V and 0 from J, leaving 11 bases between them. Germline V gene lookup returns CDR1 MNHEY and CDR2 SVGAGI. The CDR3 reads CASRLGPVNTEAFF. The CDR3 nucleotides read TGTGCCAGCAGGCTCGGACCTGTGAACACTGAAGCTTTCTTT.

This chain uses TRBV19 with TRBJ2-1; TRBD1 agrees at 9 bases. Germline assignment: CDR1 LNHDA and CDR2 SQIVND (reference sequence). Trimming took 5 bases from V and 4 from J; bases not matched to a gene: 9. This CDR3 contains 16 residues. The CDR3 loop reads CASSPPGQGLYNEQFF. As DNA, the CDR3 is TGTGCCAGTAGTCCACCGGGACAGGGTCTTTACAATGAGCAGTTCTTC.

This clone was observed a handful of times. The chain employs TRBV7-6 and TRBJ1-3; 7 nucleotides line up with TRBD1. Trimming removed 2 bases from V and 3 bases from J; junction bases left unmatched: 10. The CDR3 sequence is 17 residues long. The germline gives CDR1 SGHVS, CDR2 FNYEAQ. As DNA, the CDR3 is TGTGCCAGCAGCTTATTTGCCAGGGGGGCTGTTGGAAACACCATATATTTT. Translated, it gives CASSLFARGAVGNTIYF. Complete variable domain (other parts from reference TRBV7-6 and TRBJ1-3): GAGVSQSPRYKVTKRGQDVALRCDPISGHVSLYWYRQALGQGPEFLTYFNYEAQQDKSGLPNDRFSAERPEGSISTLTIQRTEQRDSAMYRCASSLFARGAVGNTIYFGEGSWLTVV.

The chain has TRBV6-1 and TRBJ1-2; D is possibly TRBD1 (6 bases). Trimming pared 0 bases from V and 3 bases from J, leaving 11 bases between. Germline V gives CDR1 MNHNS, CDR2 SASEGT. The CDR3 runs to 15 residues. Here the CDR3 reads CASSEAGGADYGYTF. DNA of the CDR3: TGTGCCAGCAGTGAAGCTGGGGGCGCGGACTATGGCTACACCTTC.

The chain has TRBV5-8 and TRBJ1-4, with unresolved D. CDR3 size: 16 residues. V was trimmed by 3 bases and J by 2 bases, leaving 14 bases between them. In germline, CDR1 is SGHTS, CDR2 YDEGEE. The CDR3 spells CASSYILGITNEKLFF. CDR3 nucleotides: TGTGCCAGCAGCTACATTTTGGGGATTACTAATGAAAAACTGTTTTTT.

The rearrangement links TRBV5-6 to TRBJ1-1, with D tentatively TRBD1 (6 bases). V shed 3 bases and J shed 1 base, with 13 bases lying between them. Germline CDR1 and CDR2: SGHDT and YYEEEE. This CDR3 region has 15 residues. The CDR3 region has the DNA TGTGCCAGCAGCTCTCTACAGGGACCGAACACTGAAGCTTTCTTT. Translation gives CASSSLQGPNTEAFF.

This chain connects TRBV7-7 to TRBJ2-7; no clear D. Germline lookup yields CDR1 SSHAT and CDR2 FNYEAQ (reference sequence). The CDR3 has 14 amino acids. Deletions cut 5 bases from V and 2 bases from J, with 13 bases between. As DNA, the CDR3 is TGTGCCAGCAGCCCTAGTGAACCGCCCTACGAGCAGTACTTC. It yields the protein CASSPSEPPYEQYF.

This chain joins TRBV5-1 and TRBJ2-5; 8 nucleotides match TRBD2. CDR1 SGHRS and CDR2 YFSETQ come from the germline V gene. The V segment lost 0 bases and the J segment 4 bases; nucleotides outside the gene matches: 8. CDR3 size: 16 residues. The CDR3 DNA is TGCGCCAGCAGCTTGGGACTAGCGTCGGGCGGAGAGACCCAGTACTTC. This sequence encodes CASSLGLASGGETQYF.

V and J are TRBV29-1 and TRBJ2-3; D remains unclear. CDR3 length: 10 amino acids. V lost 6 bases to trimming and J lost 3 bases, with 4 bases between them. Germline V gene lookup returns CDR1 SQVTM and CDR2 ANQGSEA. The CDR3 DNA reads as TGCAGCGTCGGAACAGATACGCAGTATTTT. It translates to CSVGTDTQYF.

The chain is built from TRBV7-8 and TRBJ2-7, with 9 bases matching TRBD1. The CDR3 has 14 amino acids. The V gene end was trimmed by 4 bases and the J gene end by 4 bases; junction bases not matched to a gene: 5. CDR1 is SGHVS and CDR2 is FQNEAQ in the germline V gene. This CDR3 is CASSSGQGRYEQYF. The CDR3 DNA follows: TGTGCCAGCAGCTCGGGACAGGGTCGTTACGAGCAGTACTTC. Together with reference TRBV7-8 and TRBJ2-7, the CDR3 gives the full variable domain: GAGVSQSPRYKVAKRGQDVALRCDPISGHVSLFWYQQALGQGPEFLTYFQNEAQLDKSGLPSDRFFAERPEGSVSTLKIQRTQQEDSAVYLCASSSGQGRYEQYFGPGTRLTVT.

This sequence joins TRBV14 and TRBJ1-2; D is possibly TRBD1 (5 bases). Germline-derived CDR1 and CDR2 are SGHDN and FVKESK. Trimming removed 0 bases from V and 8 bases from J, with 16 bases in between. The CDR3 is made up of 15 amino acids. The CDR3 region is CASSQDSLAGWGYTF. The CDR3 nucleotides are TGTGCCAGCAGCCAAGATTCCTTGGCAGGGTGGGGCTACACCTTC. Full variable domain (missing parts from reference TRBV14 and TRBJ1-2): EAGVTQFPSHSVIEKGQTVTLRCDPISGHDNLYWYRRVMGKEIKFLLHFVKESKQDESGMPNNRFLAERTGGTYSTLKVQPAELEDSGVYFCASSQDSLAGWGYTFGSGTRLTVV.

The CDR3, as DNA: TGTGCCAGCAGTCAGCAGGGGGCCAAAAACATTCAGTACTTC. Amino acid sequence: CASSQQGAKNIQYF. The chain carries TRBV5-4 and TRBJ2-4; D possibly corresponds to TRBD1 (6 bases). This CDR3 region has 14 residues. The germline V gene has CDR1 SGHNT and CDR2 YYREEE (reference sequence). V was shortened by 5 bases and J by 1 base, with 10 bases between the two germline ends.